This T cell receptor (beta chain) was observed in a study of OX40 agonist ivuxolimab in advanced cancers. Regarding the study in general: Ivuxolimab, which targeted the costimulatory receptor OX40 (CD134), was an agonistic, fully human IgG2 monoclonal antibody. The paper covers the monotherapy dose-escalation part of the phase I ivuxolimab trial, which included N ≈ 54 patients. Partial responses occurred in three dose-escalation patients, of whom one had hepatocellular carcinoma and two had cutaneous melanoma. The point of sequencing TCRbeta in the periphery was to test whether ivuxolimab changed TCR sequence diversity and drove clonal T-cell expansion. In the dose-escalation cohort, 82.7% of patients were male, and the mean age was roughly 60 years with a range of roughly 23 to 90. Intravenous ivuxolimab was administered to patients every 2 weeks at six dose levels: 0.01, 0.1, 0.3, 1.5, 3 and 10 mg/kg. Of the roughly 51 dose-escalation patients, hepatocellular carcinoma was present in around 19, melanoma in roughly 15, renal cell carcinoma in 9 and head and neck cancer in 9. Prior anti-PD-1, anti-PD-L1 or anti-CTLA-4 therapy was permitted, and checkpoint inhibitors had been received by approximately 39% of dose-escalation patients.

Patients with a history of autoimmune disease or receiving systemic immunosuppression were excluded from the trial. Peripheral blood for TCR sequencing was collected from all dose cohorts at baseline, on cycle 4 day 1, and on cycle 7 day 1. The samples were drawn from a first-in-human, open-label, multicenter phase I dose-escalation trial of ivuxolimab. Adults with locally advanced or metastatic head and neck squamous cell, hepatocellular, melanoma or renal cell carcinoma were enrolled in the trial. CD4+ and CD8+ T cells were sorted separately from peripheral blood before TCR sequencing. About this clone itself: Its antigen is unknown. There are no base qualities to consult, and no much larger clone falls within one base.

Measured from the cysteine to the phenylalanine, the CDR3 is 15 residues long. Only the CDR3 portion is preserved as DNA: 45 bases, with reading frame beginning at the first base. V and J lose 5 bases and 4 bases, and a span of 18 bases separates them. The germline V gene encodes CDR1 MNHEY and CDR2 SVGAGI. Genomic DNA was isolated from the sorted cells so that the TCRbeta CDR3 region could be sequenced. TCRbeta CDR3 regions were sequenced using the immunoSEQ Assay. TCRdb provides this immuneACCESS table in a form limited to in-frame rearrangements. Some clones are lacking; in checked studies, under half of them reflect an unresolved V gene, and why the rest are absent is not known. A total of tens of thousands of clones appear in this sample, roughly nine tenths of them only once. About 3.8% of the sample is held by the ten biggest clonotypes. Overall study results and their limits: At doses of 0.1 to 3.0 mg/kg, clonal expansion of both CD4+ and CD8+ T cells in blood was seen between baseline and week 6. After ivuxolimab, CD8+ T cells had more expanded clones than CD4+ T cells on average. Low levels of normalized T-cell clonal expansion were also seen in some patients who did not respond. In partial responders in the 0.1-3.0 mg/kg groups, normalized peripheral clonal expansion was found to be among the lowest, especially among CD8+ T cells. Which antigens the clonally expanded peripheral T cells were specific for was not determined.

The receptor was derived from an adult with an advanced solid tumor such as melanoma, head and neck, liver or kidney cancer. Here the sequenced sample was CD4+ or CD8+ T cells sorted from blood, taken in a trial of the OX40 agonist ivuxolimab. The chain joins TRBV6-5 to TRBJ2-7; the D segment might be TRBD1 or TRBD2, since each matches 7 bases. The base sequence is TGTGCCAGCAGTCCGGGGGGACAGAACCCTTACGAGCAGTACTTC. Its protein product is CASSPGGQNPYEQYF.